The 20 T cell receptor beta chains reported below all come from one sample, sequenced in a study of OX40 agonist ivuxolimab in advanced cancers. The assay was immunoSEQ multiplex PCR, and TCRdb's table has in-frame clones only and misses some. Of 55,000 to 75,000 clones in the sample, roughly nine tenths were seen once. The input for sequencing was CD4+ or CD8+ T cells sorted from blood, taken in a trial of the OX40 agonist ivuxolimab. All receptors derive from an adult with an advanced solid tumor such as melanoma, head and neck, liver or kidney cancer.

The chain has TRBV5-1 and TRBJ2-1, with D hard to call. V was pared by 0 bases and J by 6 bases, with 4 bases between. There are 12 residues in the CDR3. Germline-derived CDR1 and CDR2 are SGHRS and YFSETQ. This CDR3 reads CASSLASNEQFF. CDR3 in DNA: TGCGCCAGCAGCTTGGCGTCCAATGAGCAGTTCTTC. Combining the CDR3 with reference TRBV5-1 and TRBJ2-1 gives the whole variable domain KAGVTQTPRYLIKTRGQQVTLSCSPISGHRSVSWYQQTPGQGLQFLFEYFSETQRNKGNFPGRFSGRQFSNSRSEMNVSTLELGDSALYLCASSLASNEQFFGPGTRLTVL.

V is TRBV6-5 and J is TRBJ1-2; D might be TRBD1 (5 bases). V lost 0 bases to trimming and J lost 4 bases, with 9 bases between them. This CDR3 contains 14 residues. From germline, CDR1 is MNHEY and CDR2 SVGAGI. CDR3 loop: CASSYSTGIYGYTF. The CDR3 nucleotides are TGTGCCAGCAGTTACTCCACAGGAATCTATGGCTACACCTTC.

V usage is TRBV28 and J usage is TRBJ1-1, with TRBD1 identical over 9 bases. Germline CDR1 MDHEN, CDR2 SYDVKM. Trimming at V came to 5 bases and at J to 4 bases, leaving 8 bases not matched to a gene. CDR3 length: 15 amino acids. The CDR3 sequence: CASSPFDRGTTEAFF. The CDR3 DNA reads TGTGCCAGCAGTCCCTTTGACAGGGGGACCACTGAAGCTTTCTTT. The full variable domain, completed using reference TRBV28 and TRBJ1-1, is DVKVTQSSRYLVKRTGEKVFLECVQDMDHENMFWYRQDPGLGLRLIYFSYDVKMKEKGDIPEGYSVSREKKERFSLILESASTNQTSMYLCASSPFDRGTTEAFFGQGTRLTVV.

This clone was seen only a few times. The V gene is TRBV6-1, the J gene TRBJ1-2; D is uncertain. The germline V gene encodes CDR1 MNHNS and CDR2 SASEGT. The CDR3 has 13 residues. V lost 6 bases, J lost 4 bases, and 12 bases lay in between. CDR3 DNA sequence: TGTGCCAGCAGCCCCGACTCTCTCTATGGCTACACCTTC. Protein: CASSPDSLYGYTF.

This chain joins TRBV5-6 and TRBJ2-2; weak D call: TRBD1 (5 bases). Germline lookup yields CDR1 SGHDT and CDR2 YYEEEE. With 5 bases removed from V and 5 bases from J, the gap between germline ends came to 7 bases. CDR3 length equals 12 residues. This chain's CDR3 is CASRPGTGELFF. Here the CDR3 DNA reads TGTGCCAGCAGACCAGGGACCGGGGAGCTGTTTTTT.

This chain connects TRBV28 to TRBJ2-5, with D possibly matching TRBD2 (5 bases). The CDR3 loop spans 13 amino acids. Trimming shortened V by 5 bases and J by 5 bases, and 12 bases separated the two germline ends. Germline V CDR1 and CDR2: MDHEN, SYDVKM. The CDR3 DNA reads TGTGCCAGCAGTCCTCTTCCGGGGGAGACCCAGTACTTC. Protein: CASSPLPGETQYF.

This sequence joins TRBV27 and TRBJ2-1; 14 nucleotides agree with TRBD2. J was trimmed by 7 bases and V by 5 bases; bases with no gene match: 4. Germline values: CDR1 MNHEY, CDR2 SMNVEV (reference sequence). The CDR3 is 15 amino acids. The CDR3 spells CASSLGTSGRNEQFF. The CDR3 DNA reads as TGTGCCAGCAGTCTCGGGACTAGCGGGAGAAATGAGCAGTTCTTC.

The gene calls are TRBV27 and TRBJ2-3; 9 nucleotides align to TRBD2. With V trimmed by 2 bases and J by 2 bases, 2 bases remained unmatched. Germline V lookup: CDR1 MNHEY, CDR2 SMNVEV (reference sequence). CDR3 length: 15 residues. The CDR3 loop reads CASSLASGNTDTQYF. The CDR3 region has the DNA TGTGCCAGCAGTTTAGCTAGCGGGAACACAGATACGCAGTATTTT.

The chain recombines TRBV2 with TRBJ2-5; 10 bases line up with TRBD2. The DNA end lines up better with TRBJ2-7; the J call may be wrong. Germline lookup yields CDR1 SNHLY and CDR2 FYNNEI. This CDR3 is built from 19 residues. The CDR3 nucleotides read TGTGCCAGCAGTGAAGCGAGGACCGCTAGCGGGAGTAGGTCCTACGAGCAGTACTTC. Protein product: CASSEARTASGSRSYEQYF.

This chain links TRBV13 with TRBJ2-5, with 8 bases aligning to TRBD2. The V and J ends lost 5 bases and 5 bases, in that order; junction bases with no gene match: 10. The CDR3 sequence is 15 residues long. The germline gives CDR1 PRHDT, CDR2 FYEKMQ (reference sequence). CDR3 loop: CASSLPGLAGETQYF. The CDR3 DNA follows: TGTGCCAGCAGCCTACCCGGACTAGCCGGGGAGACCCAGTACTTC.

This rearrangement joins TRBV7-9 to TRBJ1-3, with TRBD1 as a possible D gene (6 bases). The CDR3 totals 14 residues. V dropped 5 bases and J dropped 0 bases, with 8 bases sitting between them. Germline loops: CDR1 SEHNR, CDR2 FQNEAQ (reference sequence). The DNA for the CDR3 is TGTGCCAGCAGCCCGGACAGCTCTGGAAACACCATATATTTT. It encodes CASSPDSSGNTIYF.

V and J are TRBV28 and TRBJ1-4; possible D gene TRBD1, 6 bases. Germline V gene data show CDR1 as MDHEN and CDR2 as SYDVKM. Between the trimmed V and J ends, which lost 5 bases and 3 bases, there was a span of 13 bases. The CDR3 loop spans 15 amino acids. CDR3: CASSTHRDPNEKLFF. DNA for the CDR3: TGTGCCAGCAGTACGCACAGGGATCCTAATGAAAAACTGTTTTTT.

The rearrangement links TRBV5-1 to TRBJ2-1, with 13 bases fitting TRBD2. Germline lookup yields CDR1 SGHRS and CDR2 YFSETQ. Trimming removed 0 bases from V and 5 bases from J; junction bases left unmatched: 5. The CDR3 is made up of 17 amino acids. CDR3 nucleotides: TGCGCCAGCAGCTTGGGGGGACTAGCGGGGCTCAACAATGAGCAGTTCTTC. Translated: CASSLGGLAGLNNEQFF.

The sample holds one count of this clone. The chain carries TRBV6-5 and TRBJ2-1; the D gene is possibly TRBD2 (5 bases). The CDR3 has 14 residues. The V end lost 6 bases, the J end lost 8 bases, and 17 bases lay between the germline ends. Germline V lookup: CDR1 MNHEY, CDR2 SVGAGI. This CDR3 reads CASSETRPLDEQFF. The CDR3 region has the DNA TGTGCCAGCAGCGAAACTAGGCCCCTCGATGAGCAGTTCTTC.

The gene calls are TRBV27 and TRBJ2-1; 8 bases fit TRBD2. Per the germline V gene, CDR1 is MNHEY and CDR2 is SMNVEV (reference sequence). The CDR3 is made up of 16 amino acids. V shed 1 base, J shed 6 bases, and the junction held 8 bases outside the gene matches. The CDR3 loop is CASSLLGREVGNEQFF. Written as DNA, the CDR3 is TGTGCCAGCAGTTTATTGGGGCGGGAGGTCGGCAATGAGCAGTTCTTC.

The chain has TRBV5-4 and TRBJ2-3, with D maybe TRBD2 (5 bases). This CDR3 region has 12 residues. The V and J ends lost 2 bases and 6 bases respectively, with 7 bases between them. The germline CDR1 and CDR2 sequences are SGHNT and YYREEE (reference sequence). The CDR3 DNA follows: TGTGCCAGCAGCTTATCGGGGGATACGCAGTATTTT. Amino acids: CASSLSGDTQYF. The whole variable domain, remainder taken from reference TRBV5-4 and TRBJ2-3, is ETGVTQSPTHLIKTRGQQVTLRCSSQSGHNTVSWYQQALGQGPQFIFQYYREEENGRGNFPPRFSGLQFPNYSSELNVNALELDDSALYLCASSLSGDTQYFGPGTRLTVL.

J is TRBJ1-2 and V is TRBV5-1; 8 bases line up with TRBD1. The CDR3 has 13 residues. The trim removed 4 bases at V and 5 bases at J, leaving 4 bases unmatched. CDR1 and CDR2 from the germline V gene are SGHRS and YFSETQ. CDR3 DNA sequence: TGCGCCAGCAGCCCAGGGGGCGGGTATGGCTACACCTTC. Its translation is CASSPGGGYGYTF.

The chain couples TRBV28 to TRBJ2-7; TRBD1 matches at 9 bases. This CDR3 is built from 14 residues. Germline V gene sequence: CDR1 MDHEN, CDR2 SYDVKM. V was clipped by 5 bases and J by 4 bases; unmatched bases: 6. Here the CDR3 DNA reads TGTGCCAGCAGTCCCCGACAGGGGGAGTACGAGCAGTACTTC. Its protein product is CASSPRQGEYEQYF.

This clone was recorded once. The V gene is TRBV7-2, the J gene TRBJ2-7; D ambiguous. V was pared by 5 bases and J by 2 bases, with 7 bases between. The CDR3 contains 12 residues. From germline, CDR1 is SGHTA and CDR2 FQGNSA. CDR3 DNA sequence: TGTGCCAGCAGCGATTTAACCTACGAGCAGTACTTC. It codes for CASSDLTYEQYF. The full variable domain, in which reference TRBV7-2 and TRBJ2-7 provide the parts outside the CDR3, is GAGVSQSPSNKVTEKGKDVELRCDPISGHTALYWYRQSLGQGLEFLIYFQGNSAPDKSGLPSDRFSAERTGGSVSTLTIQRTQQEDSAVYLCASSDLTYEQYFGPGTRLTVT.

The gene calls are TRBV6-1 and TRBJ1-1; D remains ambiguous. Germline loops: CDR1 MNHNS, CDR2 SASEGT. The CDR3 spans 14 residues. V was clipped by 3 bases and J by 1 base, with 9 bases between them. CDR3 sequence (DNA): TGTGCCAGCAGTGAGCAATATCCGAACACTGAAGCTTTCTTT. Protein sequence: CASSEQYPNTEAFF.